The entry below describes one T cell receptor beta chain. V trimming: 6 bases; J trimming: 1 base; junction bases outside the gene matches: 7. This CDR3 region has 16 residues. CDR1 and CDR2 (germline): MDHEN, SYDVKM. The data stem from a study of T cell changes during pregnancy in multiple sclerosis. Only in-frame clones appear in the TCRdb table, and some are missing; sequencing was by immunoSEQ multiplex PCR. The sample records 65,000 to 85,000 clones, approximately 95% being singletons. Sequenced here: CD4+ T cells from peripheral blood mononuclear cells, sampled after pregnancy. This TCR was recovered from a female donor with multiple sclerosis, enrolled in a pregnancy study. V usage is TRBV28 and J usage is TRBJ2-1, with 9 bases fitting TRBD2. The CDR3 loop is CASSRAGGGSYNEQFF. CDR3 sequence (DNA): TGTGCCAGCAGCCGAGCGGGGGGAGGATCCTACAATGAGCAGTTCTTC.